The T cell receptor (beta chain) described here comes from a study of T cells in women clearing cervical HPV infection. Measured with immunoSEQ multiplex PCR; TCRdb has only the in-frame clones, and not every one. The sample totals about 30,000 clones. This clonotype was sampled from a woman aged 18 to 69 with a cervical HPV16 infection that either progressed to CIN3+ or cleared (not recorded which). Sequencing was carried out using blood buffy coat.

The CDR3 sequence is CSARDRQTYGYTF. The DNA read from the CDR3 is TGCAGTGCTAGAGATCGACAGACCTATGGC. The genes are TRBV20-1 and TRBJ1-2, with D perhaps TRBD1 (5 bases). The read ends 3 residues shy of where the CDR3 ends; the end is completed using the germline J gene. Germline-derived CDR1 and CDR2 are DFQATT and SNEGSKA (reference sequence). This CDR3 is built from 13 residues. Deletions cut 0 bases from V and 4 bases from J, with 9 bases between.